These T cell receptor beta chains were read from a single sample in a study of T cell responses to AZD1222 COVID-19 vaccine. Profiled with immunoSEQ multiplex PCR; TCRdb holds only in-frame clones, not every one. This repertoire shows about 140,000 clones, about 92% found once; its top ten account for 3% to 3.5%. The sample in question was peripheral blood, obtained on day 0 of AZD1222 vaccination. These receptors were obtained from an adult in good health. Both conserved end residues are part of each CDR3. The D gene is left open where the match is weak. The size entry is marked missing in some rows and otherwise reads once, few, many or a size class.

j_call d_call v_call clone_size cdr3_nt cdr3_aa
TRBJ1-2 NA TRBV20-1 NA TGCAGTGCTAGTCCCCAGGAGGCCTTCTATGGCTACACCTTC CSASPQEAFYGYTF
TRBJ2-5 NA TRBV3-1/TRBV3-2 NA TGTGCCAGCAGCCAAGATCTTAACAGAAAAGAGACCCAGTACTTC CASSQDLNRKETQYF
TRBJ1-1 TRBD1 TRBV5-1 once TGCGCCAGCAGCTTGGAGGGACAGGGAAATACTGAAGCTTTCTTT CASSLEGQGNTEAFF
TRBJ1-5 TRBD1 TRBV30 few TGTGCCTGGAGTGTAAAGACAGGGGTAGGGCAGCCCCAGCATTTT CAWSVKTGVGQPQHF
TRBJ2-7 NA TRBV10-2 NA TGCGCCAGCGGGACACTATACGAGCAGTACTTC CASGTLYEQYF
TRBJ1-2 TRBD1 TRBV6-6 once TGTGCCAGCAGTCGCACGGACAGGGGGAGCTTAAGCGATGGCTACACCTTC CASSRTDRGSLSDGYTF
TRBJ2-3 TRBD2 TRBV27 NA TGTGCCAGCAGTTCGCTCTATCGCGCGGGAGAAGGCACAGATACGCAGTATTTT CASSSLYRAGEGTDTQYF
TRBJ2-2 TRBD2 TRBV4-1 once TGCGCCAGCAGCCACCCTCTAGCGGGAAACACCGGGGAGCTGTTTTTT CASSHPLAGNTGELFF
TRBJ2-3 TRBD1 TRBV6-6 NA TGTGCCAGCAGCAGGGGGGACAGGGGAACGCAGTATTTT CASSRGDRGTQYF
TRBJ2-7 NA TRBV30 NA TGTGCCTGGAGTGGCCTAGAGGCATACGAGCAGTACTTC CAWSGLEAYEQYF
TRBJ1-1 TRBD1 TRBV7-6 NA TGTGCCAGCAGCGCCTGGCTACAGGGGGGGAACACTGAAGCTTTCTTT CASSAWLQGGNTEAFF
TRBJ1-2 TRBD1 TRBV10-3 NA TGTGCCTCCATTCCCGGGACAGACTATGGCTACACCTTC CASIPGTDYGYTF
TRBJ1-4 NA TRBV2 NA TGTGCCAGCAGTGATTCTAATGAAAAACTGTTTTTT CASSDSNEKLFF
TRBJ2-5 NA TRBV9 NA TGTGCCAGCAGCGGGCCGGGACCCAATTCAGTGACCCAGTACTTC CASSGPGPNSVTQYF